The rows below give T cell receptor beta chains drawn from one sample of a study of chemoradiotherapy in HPV16-positive cancers. Profiling relied on immunoSEQ multiplex PCR, and the TCRdb table lists in-frame clones only, not all of them. Counted here are about 12,000 clones, 75% occurring once; the ten biggest clones make up roughly 7%. The specimen was collected from a patient who underwent chemoradiotherapy. Receptors were obtained from a human donor with HPV-associated anogenital cancer. Both conserved end residues are part of each CDR3. A D gene is named only where the DNA matches it firmly. Only some rows state a clone size, as once, few, many or a class for expanded clones.

clone size | J gene | V gene | D gene | CDR3 protein | CDR3 DNA
. | TRBJ2-2 | TRBV6-1 | . | CASTRGGNTGELFF | TGTGCCAGCACCCGAGGGGGAAACACCGGGGAGCTGTTTTTT
. | TRBJ2-1 | TRBV5-1 | . | CASSSREFVNGEQFF | TGCGCCAGCAGCTCCCGGGAATTCGTCAACGGTGAGCAGTTCTTC
. | TRBJ2-7 | TRBV2 | TRBD1 | CASSQGQGYWTEQYF | TGTGCCAGCAGTCAGGGACAGGGATATTGGACGGAGCAGTACTTC
. | TRBJ2-7 | TRBV5-1 | . | CASSSGAGHEQYF | TGCGCCAGCAGCTCCGGGGCCGGACACGAGCAGTACTTC
. | TRBJ1-1 | TRBV6-4 | . | CASSQAENTEAFF | TGTGCCAGCAGTCAAGCGGAGAACACTGAAGCTTTCTTT
. | TRBJ2-1 | TRBV7-3 | . | CASSLLATDNEQFF | TGTGCCAGCAGCTTATTGGCTACAGACAATGAGCAGTTCTTC
. | TRBJ1-5 | TRBV6-6 | TRBD1 | CASSIRDRDQPQHF | TGTGCCAGCAGCATCCGGGACAGGGATCAGCCCCAGCATTTT
. | TRBJ1-1 | TRBV19 | . | CASSIGRGQAFF | TGTGCCAGTAGTATAGGCCGGGGGCAAGCTTTCTTT
medium-sized | TRBJ1-1 | TRBV27 | TRBD1 | CASSTDRGMNTEAFF | TGTGCCAGCAGTACCGACAGGGGAATGAACACTGAAGCTTTCTTT
. | TRBJ2-1 | TRBV9 | TRBD2 | CASSVSGRLYNEQFF | TGTGCCAGCAGCGTTAGCGGGAGACTTTACAATGAGCAGTTCTTC
. | TRBJ2-7 | TRBV4-3 | TRBD2 | CASSQVLAGLYEQYF | TGCGCCAGCAGCCAAGTACTAGCGGGACTCTACGAGCAGTACTTC
. | TRBJ1-5 | TRBV28 | . | CASSSSAGLPQPQHF | TGTGCCAGCAGTTCCTCGGCCGGGCTCCCTCAGCCCCAGCATTTT
few | TRBJ1-1 | TRBV5-5 | . | CASSFSPMNTEAFF | TGTGCCAGCAGCTTCTCTCCCATGAACACTGAAGCTTTCTTT
. | TRBJ2-3 | TRBV11-1 | TRBD2 | CASSSNSAGGPADTQYF | TGTGCCAGCAGCTCTAACTCAGCGGGAGGGCCGGCAGATACGCAGTATTTT
. | TRBJ2-1 | TRBV5-1 | . | CASRQVDRYNEQFF | TGCGCCAGCAGACAGGTCGACAGATACAATGAGCAGTTCTTC
. | TRBJ1-2 | TRBV27 | TRBD1 | CASRPQGANYGYTF | TGTGCCAGCAGGCCACAGGGGGCAAACTATGGCTACACCTTC
. | TRBJ1-1 | TRBV28 | TRBD1 | CASSLLLTGGGPAFF | TGTGCCAGCAGTTTACTCCTGACAGGGGGAGGTCCAGCTTTCTTT
few | TRBJ2-7 | TRBV20-1 | . | CSARITYEQYF | TGCAGTGCTAGAATTACTTACGAGCAGTACTTC
. | TRBJ2-2 | TRBV7-9 | . | CASSLDSGELFF | TGTGCCAGCAGCTTAGATTCCGGGGAGCTGTTTTTT
. | TRBJ2-4 | TRBV23-1 | . | CASSHLNRIVQYF | TGCGCCAGCAGTCACCTAAACAGGATAGTTCAGTACTTC
few | TRBJ2-2 | TRBV28 | TRBD2 | CASSPLAGGYAGELFF | TGTGCCAGCAGTCCCCTAGCGGGAGGTTATGCCGGGGAGCTGTTTTTT
. | TRBJ2-7 | TRBV2 | TRBD1 | CASSESWTGGYEQYF | TGTGCCAGCAGTGAATCCTGGACAGGGGGTTACGAGCAGTACTTC
. | TRBJ2-7 | TRBV29-1 | TRBD1 | CSVVPTDRGHYEQYF | TGCAGCGTTGTTCCCACCGACAGGGGCCACTACGAGCAGTACTTC
. | TRBJ1-1 | TRBV19 | TRBD1 | CASSIGRSGTANTEAFF | TGTGCCAGTAGTATAGGTCGGTCGGGGACAGCGAACACTGAAGCTTTCTTT
. | TRBJ2-3 | TRBV27 | TRBD2 | CASSLSPTLAGGTDTQYF | TGTGCCAGCAGTTTAAGTCCGACTTTAGCGGGAGGGACAGATACGCAGTATTTT
. | TRBJ2-7 | TRBV7-6 | TRBD2 | CASSFGTSGSGEQYF | TGTGCCAGCAGCTTCGGGACTAGCGGGAGTGGCGAGCAGTACTTC
. | TRBJ2-5 | TRBV6-1 | TRBD2 | CASNILAGERETQYF | TGTGCCAGCAACATACTAGCGGGAGAAAGAGAGACCCAGTACTTC
. | TRBJ2-7 | TRBV19 | . | CASSTGGVGGGPYEQYF | TGTGCCAGTAGTACGGGCGGAGTAGGCGGTGGTCCCTACGAGCAGTACTTC
medium-sized | TRBJ2-1 | TRBV19 | TRBD2 | CASTISGENNEQFF | TGTGCCAGTACCATTAGCGGGGAAAACAATGAGCAGTTCTTC